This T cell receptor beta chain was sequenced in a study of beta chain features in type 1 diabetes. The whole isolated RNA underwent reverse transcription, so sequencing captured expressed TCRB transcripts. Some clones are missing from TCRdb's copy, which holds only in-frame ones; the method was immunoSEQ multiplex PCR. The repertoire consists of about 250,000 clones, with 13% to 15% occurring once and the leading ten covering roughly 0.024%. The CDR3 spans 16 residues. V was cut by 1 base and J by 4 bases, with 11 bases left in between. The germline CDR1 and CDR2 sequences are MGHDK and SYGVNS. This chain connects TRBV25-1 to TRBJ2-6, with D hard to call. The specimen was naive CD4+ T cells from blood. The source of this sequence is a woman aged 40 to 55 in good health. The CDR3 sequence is CASSELPGLGANVLTF. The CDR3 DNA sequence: TGTGCCAGCAGTGAATTGCCAGGCCTCGGGGCCAACGTCCTGACTTTC.